Sequencing of this T cell receptor beta chain was carried out in a study of T cell responses to AZD1222 COVID-19 vaccine. This clone was picked up one time. TCRdb keeps only in-frame clones here, not all; method: immunoSEQ multiplex PCR. Of about 55,000 clones listed, around 90% were seen once; the top ten hold just under 2%. V shed 5 bases and J shed 1 base, with 14 bases lying between them. Germline CDR1 and CDR2: SGHVS and FQNEAQ. The CDR3 totals 15 residues. This chain connects TRBV7-8 to TRBJ2-5; a possible D gene is TRBD2 (6 bases). This receptor was obtained from an adult in good health. The specimen was peripheral blood, collected on day 0 of AZD1222 vaccination. The CDR3 region has the DNA TGTGCCAGCAGCCAAACACGGGGGTTCCAAGAGACCCAGTACTTC. This encodes CASSQTRGFQETQYF. Combining the CDR3 with reference TRBV7-8 and TRBJ2-5 gives the whole variable domain GAGVSQSPRYKVAKRGQDVALRCDPISGHVSLFWYQQALGQGPEFLTYFQNEAQLDKSGLPSDRFFAERPEGSVSTLKIQRTQQEDSAVYLCASSQTRGFQETQYFGPGTRLLVL.